A selection of T cell receptor beta chains follows, all from one sample in a study of T cell responses to AZD1222 COVID-19 vaccine. Produced via immunoSEQ multiplex PCR; TCRdb's table is partial and in-frame only. The repertoire includes roughly 180,000 clones, around 90% of them detected once, and approximately 2.5% sits in the top ten. Sequenced here: peripheral blood, sampled on day 0 of AZD1222 vaccination. These receptors all come from an adult in good health. Each CDR3 is given with its conserved first and last residue. The order of the fields is V gene, J gene, D gene, clone size, CDR3 protein, CDR3 DNA. A D gene is named only where the DNA matches it firmly. Size values are once, few and many counts, or a class for expanded clones, and some rows have none.

TRBV11-2	TRBJ2-1	.	.	CASSSRLPGMLDEQFF	TGTGCCAGCAGCTCTAGGTTGCCAGGGATGCTTGATGAGCAGTTCTTC
TRBV5-4	TRBJ1-2	.	few	CASSMPGTYGYTF	TGTGCCAGCAGTATGCCAGGGACCTATGGCTACACCTTC
TRBV7-3	TRBJ1-1	TRBD1	.	CASSPGQGAFNTEAFF	TGTGCCAGCAGCCCTGGACAGGGGGCGTTTAACACTGAAGCTTTCTTT
TRBV19	TRBJ2-5	TRBD2	.	CASSVFLADGQETQYF	TGTGCCAGTAGTGTCTTTCTAGCGGACGGCCAAGAGACCCAGTACTTC
TRBV18	TRBJ1-1	.	few	CASSPMGLMNTEAFF	TGTGCCAGCTCACCAATGGGACTCATGAACACTGAAGCTTTCTTT
TRBV5-1	TRBJ1-1	.	.	CASRQHGENTEAFF	TGCGCCAGCAGACAACACGGGGAAAACACTGAAGCTTTCTTT
TRBV7-2	TRBJ1-3	TRBD1	.	CAAQGYGNTIYF	TGTGCCGCACAGGGGTACGGAAACACCATATATTTT
TRBV30	TRBJ1-1	.	few	CAWDGGGIAFF	TGTGCCTGGGATGGGGGAGGGATAGCCTTCTTT
TRBV5-1	TRBJ1-1	.	.	CASSLEPSNTEAFF	TGCGCCAGCAGCTTGGAGCCTTCGAACACTGAAGCTTTCTTT
TRBV18	TRBJ2-7	.	.	CASSPGESSYEQYF	TGTGCCAGCTCACCGGGAGAGAGCTCCTACGAGCAGTACTTC
TRBV11-2	TRBJ2-3	TRBD1	.	CASSLETGVLSDTQYF	TGTGCCAGCAGCTTAGAGACAGGGGTTTTGTCAGATACGCAGTATTTT
TRBV5-1	TRBJ1-1	.	.	CASSPTTGSRTDTEAFF	TGCGCCAGCAGCCCGACCACCGGGTCCCGGACGGACACTGAAGCTTTCTTT
TRBV19	TRBJ2-7	TRBD2	.	CASRKSGGNYEQYF	TGTGCCAGTAGGAAAAGCGGGGGAAACTACGAGCAGTACTTC
TRBV28	TRBJ1-4	TRBD1	few	CASSFQGATNEKLFF	TGTGCCAGCAGTTTCCAGGGGGCGACTAATGAAAAACTGTTTTTT
TRBV19	TRBJ2-1	.	.	CASSLNSPPPPTNEQFF	TGTGCCAGTAGTTTGAATTCGCCCCCCCCACCCACCAATGAGCAGTTCTTC
TRBV25-1	TRBJ2-7	.	few	CASSYTYEQYF	TGTGCCAGCAGCTACACCTACGAGCAGTACTTC
TRBV5-4	TRBJ1-2	.	.	CASSLWGGAYGYTF	TGTGCCAGCAGCTTGTGGGGAGGGGCCTATGGCTACACCTTC
TRBV18	TRBJ1-1	TRBD1	.	CASSPPGPGQGRTEAFF	TGTGCCAGCTCACCACCTGGTCCGGGACAGGGGCGGACTGAAGCTTTCTTT
TRBV5-1	TRBJ1-1	.	.	CASSLDIGRDTEAFF	TGCGCCAGCAGCTTGGATATAGGTCGGGACACTGAAGCTTTCTTT
TRBV28	TRBJ2-7	.	.	CASEGVTGQLSYEQYF	TGTGCCAGCGAGGGGGTTACCGGGCAGCTCTCCTACGAGCAGTACTTC
TRBV6-5	TRBJ2-1	TRBD2	.	CASSPLAGASNEQFF	TGTGCCAGCAGTCCCCTAGCGGGAGCTTCGAATGAGCAGTTCTTC
TRBV2	TRBJ1-3	.	.	CASSRTSRGNTIYF	TGTGCCAGCAGCCGGACATCAAGAGGAAACACCATATATTTT
TRBV2	TRBJ2-1	TRBD2	.	CASTAGTSGRREQFF	TGTGCCAGCACCGCCGGGACTAGCGGCAGGCGTGAGCAGTTCTTC
TRBV7-3	TRBJ1-5	.	.	CASSSAGVRQPQHF	TGTGCCAGCAGCTCCGCCGGGGTTAGACAGCCCCAGCATTTT
TRBV27	TRBJ2-5	.	.	CASSLFVGSQETQYF	TGTGCCAGCAGTTTATTCGTCGGCAGCCAAGAGACCCAGTACTTC
TRBV6-5	TRBJ1-2	.	few	CASAGALWGYGYTF	TGTGCCAGCGCCGGGGCCTTATGGGGCTATGGCTACACCTTC
TRBV27	TRBJ1-5	.	.	CASRTRGAADQPQHF	TGTGCCAGCAGGACCCGGGGGGCAGCCGATCAGCCCCAGCATTTT
TRBV4-2	TRBJ1-1	.	.	CASSQVPGQLNTEAFF	TGTGCCAGCAGCCAAGTCCCGGGACAACTGAACACTGAAGCTTTCTTT
TRBV4-1	TRBJ1-5	.	.	CASSQDRAAGPVSQHF	TGCGCCAGCAGCCAAGATAGAGCGGCAGGGCCCGTGTCCCAGCATTTT
TRBV7-8	TRBJ1-6	TRBD1	.	CASSPRRGQGHNSPLHF	TGTGCCAGCAGCCCGAGGAGAGGACAGGGCCATAATTCACCCCTCCACTTT